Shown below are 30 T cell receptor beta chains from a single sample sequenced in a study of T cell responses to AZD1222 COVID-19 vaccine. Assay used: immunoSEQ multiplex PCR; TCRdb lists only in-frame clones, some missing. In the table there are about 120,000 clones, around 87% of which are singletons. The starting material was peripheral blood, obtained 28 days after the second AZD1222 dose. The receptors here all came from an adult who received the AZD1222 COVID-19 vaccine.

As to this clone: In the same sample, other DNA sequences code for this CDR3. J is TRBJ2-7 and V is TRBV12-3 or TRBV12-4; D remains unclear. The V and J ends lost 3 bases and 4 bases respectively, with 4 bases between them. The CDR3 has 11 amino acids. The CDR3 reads CASSLGYEQYF. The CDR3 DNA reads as TGTGCCAGCAGTTTGGGATACGAGCAGTACTTC.

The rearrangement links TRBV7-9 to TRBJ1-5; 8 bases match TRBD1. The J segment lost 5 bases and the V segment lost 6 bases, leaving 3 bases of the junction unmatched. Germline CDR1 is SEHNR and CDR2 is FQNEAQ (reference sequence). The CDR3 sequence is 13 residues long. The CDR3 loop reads CASSKTGDQPQHF. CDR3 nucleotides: TGTGCCAGCAGTAAGACAGGGGATCAGCCCCAGCATTTT.

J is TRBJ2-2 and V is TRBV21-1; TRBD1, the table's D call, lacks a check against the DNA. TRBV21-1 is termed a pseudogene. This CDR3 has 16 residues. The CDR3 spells CASSKGAGGNPGELFF. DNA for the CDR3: TGTGCCAGCAGCAAAGGGGCAGGGGGCAACCCCGGGGAGCTGTTTTTT.

CDR3 in amino acids: CASSHLGQGNTEAFF. As DNA, the CDR3 is TGTGCCAGCAGCCACCTCGGGCAGGGGAACACTGAAGCTTTCTTT. V gene TRBV3-1 (or the pseudogene TRBV3-2) combines with J gene TRBJ1-1, with TRBD1 as a possible D gene (5 bases). The CDR3 consists of 15 residues. Deletions cut 3 bases from V and 1 base from J, with 12 bases between. CDR1 is LGHDT, CDR2 YNNKEL, per germline (reference sequence).

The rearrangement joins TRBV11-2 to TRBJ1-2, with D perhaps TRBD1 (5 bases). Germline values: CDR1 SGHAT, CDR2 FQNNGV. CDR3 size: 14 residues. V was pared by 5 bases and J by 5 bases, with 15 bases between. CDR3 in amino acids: CASSPRRGLYGYTF. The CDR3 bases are TGTGCCAGCAGCCCGAGAAGGGGCCTATATGGCTACACCTTC.

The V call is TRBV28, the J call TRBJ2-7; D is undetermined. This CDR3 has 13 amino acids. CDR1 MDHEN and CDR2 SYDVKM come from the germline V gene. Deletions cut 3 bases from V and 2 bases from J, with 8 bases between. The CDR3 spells CASSFPPTYEQYF. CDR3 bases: TGTGCCAGCAGTTTCCCACCCACCTACGAGCAGTACTTC.

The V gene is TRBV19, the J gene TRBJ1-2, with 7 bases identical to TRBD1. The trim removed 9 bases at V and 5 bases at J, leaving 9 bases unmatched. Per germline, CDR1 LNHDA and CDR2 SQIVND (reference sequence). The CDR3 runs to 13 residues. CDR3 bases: TGTGCCAGCCAACTGGGACAGCATTATGGCTACACCTTC. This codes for CASQLGQHYGYTF.

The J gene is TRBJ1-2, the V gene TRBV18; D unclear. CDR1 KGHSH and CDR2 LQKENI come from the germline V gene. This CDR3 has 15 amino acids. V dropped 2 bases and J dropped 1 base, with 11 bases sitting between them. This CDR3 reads CASSPIALFNYGYTF. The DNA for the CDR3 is TGTGCCAGCTCACCAATAGCTCTGTTTAACTATGGCTACACCTTC.

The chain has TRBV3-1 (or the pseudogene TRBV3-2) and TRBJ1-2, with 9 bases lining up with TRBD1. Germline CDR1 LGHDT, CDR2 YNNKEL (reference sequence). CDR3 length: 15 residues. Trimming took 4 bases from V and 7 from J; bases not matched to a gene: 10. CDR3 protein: CASSPGGQGIIGYTF. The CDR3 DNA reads TGTGCCAGCAGCCCCGGCGGACAGGGGATAATTGGCTACACCTTC.

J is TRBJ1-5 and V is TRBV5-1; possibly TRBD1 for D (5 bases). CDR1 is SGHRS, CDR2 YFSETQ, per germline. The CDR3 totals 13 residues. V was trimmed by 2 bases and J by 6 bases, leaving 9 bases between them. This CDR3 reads CASSFRAGQPQHF. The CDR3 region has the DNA TGCGCCAGCAGCTTCAGGGCGGGTCAGCCCCAGCATTTT. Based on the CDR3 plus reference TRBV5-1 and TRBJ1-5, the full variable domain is KAGVTQTPRYLIKTRGQQVTLSCSPISGHRSVSWYQQTPGQGLQFLFEYFSETQRNKGNFPGRFSGRQFSNSRSEMNVSTLELGDSALYLCASSFRAGQPQHFGDGTRLSIL.

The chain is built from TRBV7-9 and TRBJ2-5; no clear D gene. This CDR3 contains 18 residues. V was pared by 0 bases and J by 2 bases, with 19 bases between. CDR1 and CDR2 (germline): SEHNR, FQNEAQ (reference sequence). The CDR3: CASSLARGTKNSQETQYF. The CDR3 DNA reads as TGTGCCAGCAGCTTAGCCCGCGGAACTAAAAACTCGCAAGAGACCCAGTACTTC.

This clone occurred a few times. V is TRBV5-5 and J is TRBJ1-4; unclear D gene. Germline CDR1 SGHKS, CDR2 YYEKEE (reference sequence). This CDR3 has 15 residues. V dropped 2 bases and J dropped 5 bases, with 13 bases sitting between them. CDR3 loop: CASSFVAEVNEKLFF. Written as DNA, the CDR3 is TGTGCCAGCAGCTTCGTGGCAGAAGTGAATGAAAAACTGTTTTTT.

CDR3 in amino acids: CASSLDLASNQPQHF. CDR3 DNA: TGTGCCAGCAGCTTAGATCTCGCCAGCAATCAGCCCCAGCATTTT. This chain links TRBV7-9 with TRBJ1-5, with D uncertain. With 1 base removed from V and 1 base from J, the gap between germline ends came to 8 bases. The germline gives CDR1 SEHNR, CDR2 FQNEAQ (reference sequence). There are 15 residues in the CDR3.

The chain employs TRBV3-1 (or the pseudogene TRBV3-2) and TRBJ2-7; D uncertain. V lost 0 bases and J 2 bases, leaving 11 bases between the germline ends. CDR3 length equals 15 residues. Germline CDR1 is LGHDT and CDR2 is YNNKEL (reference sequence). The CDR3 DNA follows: TGTGCCAGCAGCCAAGATTGGGCCAGGACCTACGAGCAGTACTTC. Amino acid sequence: CASSQDWARTYEQYF.

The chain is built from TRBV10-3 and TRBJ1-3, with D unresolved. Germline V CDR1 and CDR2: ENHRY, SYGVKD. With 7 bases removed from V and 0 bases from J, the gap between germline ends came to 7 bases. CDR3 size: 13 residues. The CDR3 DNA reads TGTGCCATCAACGAGGGCTCTGGAAACACCATATATTTT. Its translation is CAINEGSGNTIYF.

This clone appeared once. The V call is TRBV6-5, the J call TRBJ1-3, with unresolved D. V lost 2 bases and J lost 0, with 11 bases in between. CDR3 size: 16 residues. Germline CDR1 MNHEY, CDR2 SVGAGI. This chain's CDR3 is CASSYGGDISGNTIYF. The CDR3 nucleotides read TGTGCCAGCAGTTACGGCGGGGATATCTCTGGAAACACCATATATTTT.

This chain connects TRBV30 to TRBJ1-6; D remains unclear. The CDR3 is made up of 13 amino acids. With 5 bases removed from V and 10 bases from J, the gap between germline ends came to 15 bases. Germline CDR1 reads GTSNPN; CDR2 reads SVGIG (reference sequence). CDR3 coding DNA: TGTGCCTGGGGGGAAATTCTCGGCTCACCCCTCCACTTT. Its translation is CAWGEILGSPLHF. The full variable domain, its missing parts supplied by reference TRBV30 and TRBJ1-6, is SQTIHQWPATLVQPVGSPLSLECTVEGTSNPNLYWYRQAAGRGLQLLFYSVGIGQISSEVPQNLSASRPQDRQFILSSKKLLLSDSGFYLCAWGEILGSPLHFGNGTRLTVT.

The CDR3 loop reads CASNENDGQDGLSISDEQFF. The CDR3 region has the DNA TGTGCCAGCAACGAAAACGACGGACAAGATGGTCTCTCGATCAGCGATGAGCAGTTCTTC. The gene calls are TRBV2 and TRBJ2-1; possibly TRBD1 for D (5 bases). With 7 bases removed from V and 8 bases from J, the gap between germline ends came to 36 bases. The germline gives CDR1 SNHLY, CDR2 FYNNEI. The CDR3 loop spans 20 amino acids.

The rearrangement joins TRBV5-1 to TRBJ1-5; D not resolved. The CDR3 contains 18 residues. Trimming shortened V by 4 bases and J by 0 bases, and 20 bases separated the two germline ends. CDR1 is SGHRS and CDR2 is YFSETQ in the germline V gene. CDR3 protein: CASSPLEWGVYSNQPQHF. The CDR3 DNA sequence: TGCGCCAGCAGCCCACTAGAGTGGGGAGTGTATAGCAATCAGCCCCAGCATTTT.

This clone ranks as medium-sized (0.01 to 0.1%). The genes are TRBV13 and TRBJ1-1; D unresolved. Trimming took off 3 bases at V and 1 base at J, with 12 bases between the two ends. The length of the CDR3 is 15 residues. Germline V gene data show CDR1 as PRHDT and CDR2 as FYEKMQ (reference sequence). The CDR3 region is CASSFGSIENTEAFF. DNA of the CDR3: TGTGCCAGCAGCTTTGGCAGTATCGAGAACACTGAAGCTTTCTTT.

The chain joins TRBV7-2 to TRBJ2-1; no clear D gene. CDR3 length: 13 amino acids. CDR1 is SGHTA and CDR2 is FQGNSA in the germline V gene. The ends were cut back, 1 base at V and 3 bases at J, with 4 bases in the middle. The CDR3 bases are TGTGCCAGCAGCTTAGGGATCTACAATGAGCAGTTCTTC. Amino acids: CASSLGIYNEQFF.

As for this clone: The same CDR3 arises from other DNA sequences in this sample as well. CDR3 sequence (DNA): TGTGCCACCAGCAGAGTCGGCACCACTGAAGCTTTCTTT. It codes for CATSRVGTTEAFF. The rearrangement links TRBV15 to TRBJ1-1, with D hard to call. Per the germline V gene, CDR1 is LNHNV and CDR2 is YYDKDF (reference sequence). CDR3 size: 13 residues. V lost 1 base and J 4 bases, leaving 7 bases between the germline ends. The whole variable domain, filled in from reference TRBV15 and TRBJ1-1, reads DAMVIQNPRYQVTQFGKPVTLSCSQTLNHNVMYWYQQKSSQAPKLLFHYYDKDFNNEADTPDNFQSRRPNTSFCFLDIRSPGLGDTAMYLCATSRVGTTEAFFGQGTRLTVV.

CDR3 nucleotides: TGTGCCAGCGCCTCATGGGGGGACCTCTCTGGAAACACCATATATTTT. This translates into CASASWGDLSGNTIYF. This sequence joins TRBV7-2 and TRBJ1-3; D is possibly TRBD1 (5 bases). Germline CDR1 is SGHTA and CDR2 is FQGNSA. The V end lost 8 bases, the J end lost 0 bases, and 17 bases lay between the germline ends. The CDR3 spans 16 residues.

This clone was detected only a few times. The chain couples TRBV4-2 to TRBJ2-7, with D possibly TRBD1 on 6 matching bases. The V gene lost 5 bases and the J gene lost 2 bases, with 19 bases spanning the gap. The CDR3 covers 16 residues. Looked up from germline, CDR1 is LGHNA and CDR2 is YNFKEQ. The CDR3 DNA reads TGTGCCAGCAGCAATTTATCAGGGGTTCTGACCTACGAGCAGTACTTC. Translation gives CASSNLSGVLTYEQYF.

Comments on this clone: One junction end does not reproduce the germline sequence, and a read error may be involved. The CDR3 region is CASSVDYYRGQIF. CDR3 DNA sequence: TGTGCCAGCAGCGTGGACTACTATCGGGGGCAAATCTTT. The chain links TRBV9 to TRBJ1-1; TRBD1 might be the D (6 bases). The CDR3 runs 13 residues. The germline CDR1 and CDR2 sequences are SGDLS and YYNGEE.

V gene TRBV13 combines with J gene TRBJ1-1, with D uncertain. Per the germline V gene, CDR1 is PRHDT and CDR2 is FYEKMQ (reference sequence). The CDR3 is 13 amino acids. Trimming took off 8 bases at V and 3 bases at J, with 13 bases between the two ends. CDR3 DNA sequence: TGTGCCAGCGCAGGCAGAAAATACACTGAAGCTTTCTTT. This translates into CASAGRKYTEAFF.

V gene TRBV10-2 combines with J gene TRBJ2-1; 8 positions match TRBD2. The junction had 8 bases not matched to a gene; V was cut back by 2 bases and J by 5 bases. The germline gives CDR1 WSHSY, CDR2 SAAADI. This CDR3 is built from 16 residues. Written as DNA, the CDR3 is TGCGCCAGCAGTGAGGACGGGGGGGCCTCGGACAATGAGCAGTTCTTC. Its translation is CASSEDGGASDNEQFF.

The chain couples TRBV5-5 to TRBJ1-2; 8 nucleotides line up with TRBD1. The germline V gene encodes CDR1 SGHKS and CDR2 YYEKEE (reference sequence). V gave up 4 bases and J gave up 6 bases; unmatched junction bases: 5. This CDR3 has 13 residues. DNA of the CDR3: TGTGCCAGCAGCGACGGACAGGGCCATGGCTACACCTTC. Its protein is CASSDGQGHGYTF.

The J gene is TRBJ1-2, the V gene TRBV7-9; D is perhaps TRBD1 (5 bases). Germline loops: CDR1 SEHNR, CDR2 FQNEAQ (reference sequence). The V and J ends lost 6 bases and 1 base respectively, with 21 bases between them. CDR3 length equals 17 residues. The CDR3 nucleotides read TGTGCCAGCAGGGCTCGGGACCCCGAGGGCCTTAACTATGGCTACACCTTC. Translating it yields CASRARDPEGLNYGYTF. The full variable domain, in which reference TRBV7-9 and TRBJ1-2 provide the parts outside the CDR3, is DTGVSQNPRHKITKRGQNVTFRCDPISEHNRLYWYRQTLGQGPEFLTYFQNEAQLEKSRLLSDRFSAERPKGSFSTLEIQRTEQGDSAMYLCASRARDPEGLNYGYTFGSGTRLTVV.

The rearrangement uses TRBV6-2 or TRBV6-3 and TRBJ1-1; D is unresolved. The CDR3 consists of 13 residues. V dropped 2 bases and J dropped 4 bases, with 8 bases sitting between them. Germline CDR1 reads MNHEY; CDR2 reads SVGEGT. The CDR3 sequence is CASSYTGGTEAFF. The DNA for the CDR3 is TGTGCCAGCAGTTACACCGGCGGCACTGAAGCTTTCTTT.